The rows below give T cell receptor beta chains drawn from one sample of a study of human thymus T cells. The assay was immunoSEQ multiplex PCR, and TCRdb's table has in-frame clones only and misses some. Here the sample spans roughly 120,000 clones, around 95% being singletons. Sequencing used thymus tissue. The source of these receptors is a boy under two years old with a congenital heart defect but otherwise immunologically healthy. CDR3s include the opening cysteine and the closing phenylalanine or tryptophan. A D gene is named only where the DNA matches it firmly. Some rows mark clone size as missing; the rest say once, few, many or name a class of expanded clone.

clone_size	v_call	d_call	j_call	cdr3_aa	cdr3_nt
.	TRBV5-1	.	TRBJ1-2	CVSSLDPGGAGVNYGYTF	TGCGTCAGCAGCTTGGATCCGGGTGGGGCAGGGGTGAACTATGGCTACACCTTC
.	TRBV9	TRBD2	TRBJ2-4	CASSFSTSGAGDIQYF	TGTGCCAGCAGCTTCTCGACTAGCGGGGCGGGAGACATTCAGTACTTC
.	TRBV6-1	.	TRBJ1-1	CASSGFGTEAFF	TGTGCCAGCAGCGGGTTTGGAACTGAAGCTTTCTTT
.	TRBV5-6	.	TRBJ1-2	CASSLGPDRGYYGYTF	TGTGCCAGCAGCTTGGGGCCGGACCGGGGGTACTATGGCTACACCTTC
.	TRBV2	TRBD2	TRBJ2-5	CASSNIRESLAGGLWETQYF	TGTGCCAGCAGTAACATAAGGGAGTCGTTAGCGGGGGGGCTATGGGAGACCCAGTACTTC
.	TRBV4-3	.	TRBJ1-1	CASSQDVYGNTEAFF	TGCGCCAGCAGCCAAGATGTTTACGGGAACACTGAAGCTTTCTTT
.	TRBV9	TRBD1	TRBJ2-5	CASSVSRDRGYQETQYF	TGTGCCAGCAGCGTGTCCCGGGACAGGGGTTACCAAGAGACCCAGTACTTC
once	TRBV10-3	TRBD1	TRBJ1-2	CAITLGQGANYGYTF	TGTGCCATCACTCTGGGACAGGGTGCTAACTATGGCTACACCTTC
.	TRBV28	.	TRBJ1-2	CASSLLSDYGYTF	TGTGCCAGCAGTTTACTGTCAGACTATGGCTACACCTTC
few	TRBV4-1	.	TRBJ1-5	CASSQGAGDNQPQHF	TGCGCCAGCAGCCAGGGGGCAGGGGACAATCAGCCCCAGCATTTT
.	TRBV28	.	TRBJ1-1	CATRASSKNTEAFF	TGTGCCACCCGGGCGAGCAGCAAGAACACTGAAGCTTTCTTT
.	TRBV4-1	.	TRBJ1-1	CASSQEGQGEAFF	TGCGCCAGCAGCCAAGAGGGCCAGGGAGAAGCTTTCTTT
.	TRBV4-2	TRBD1	TRBJ1-5	CASSQETGGAYQPQHF	TGTGCCAGCAGCCAAGAGACAGGGGGCGCGTATCAGCCCCAGCATTTT